This paragraph covers one TCR beta chain sequence. With V trimmed by 0 bases and J by 0 bases, 12 bases remained unmatched. This CDR3 has 18 residues. Germline CDR1 reads SGHRS; CDR2 reads YFSETQ. These data belong to a study of early stage breast cancer tumors. Assay: immunoSEQ multiplex PCR; the TCRdb copy retains only in-frame clones and omits some. The data hold 40,000 to 60,000 clones, with around 80% observed a single time. This chain uses TRBV5-1 with TRBJ2-7; 7 bases are a match to TRBD2. Sequenced input: blood. The TCR originated in a person aged 35 to 50 with breast cancer. The CDR3 sequence: CASSLEASGHVLSYEQYF. The CDR3 DNA reads as TGCGCCAGCAGCTTGGAGGCTAGCGGACACGTCCTCTCCTACGAGCAGTACTTC.